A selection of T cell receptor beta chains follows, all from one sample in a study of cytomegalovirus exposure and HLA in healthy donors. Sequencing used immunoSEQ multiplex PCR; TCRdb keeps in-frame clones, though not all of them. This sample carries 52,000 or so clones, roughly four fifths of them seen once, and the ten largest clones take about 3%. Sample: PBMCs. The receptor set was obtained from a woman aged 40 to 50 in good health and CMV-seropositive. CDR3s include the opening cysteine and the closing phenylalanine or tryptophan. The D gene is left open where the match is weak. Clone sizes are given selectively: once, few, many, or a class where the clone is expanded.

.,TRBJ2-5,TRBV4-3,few,CASRASQWLQETQYF,TGCGCCAGCAGGGCTTCCCAGTGGCTTCAAGAGACCCAGTACTTC
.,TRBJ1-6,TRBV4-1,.,CASSQDGPRSPLHF,TGCGCCAGCAGCCAAGATGGTCCCCGGTCACCCCTCCACTTT
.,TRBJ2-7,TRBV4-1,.,CASSQEGATGYEQYF,TGCGCCAGCAGCCAAGAGGGCGCGACAGGCTACGAGCAGTACTTC
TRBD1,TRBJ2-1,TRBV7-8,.,CASSRQGREQFF,TGTGCCAGCAGCCGACAGGGGCGGGAGCAGTTCTTC
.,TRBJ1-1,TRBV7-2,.,CASSLEGLYTEAFF,TGTGCCAGCAGCTTAGAGGGGCTGTATACTGAAGCTTTCTTT
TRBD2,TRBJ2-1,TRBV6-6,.,CASSYSSGGVEQFF,TGTGCCAGCAGTTACTCTAGCGGGGGGGTTGAGCAGTTCTTC
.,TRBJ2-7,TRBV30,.,CAWSVGGARDSYEQYF,TGTGCCTGGAGTGTAGGGGGAGCAAGGGACTCCTACGAGCAGTACTTC
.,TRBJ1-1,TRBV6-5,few,CASRAPTTGLEAFF,TGTGCCAGCAGAGCCCCGACTACAGGGTTAGAGGCTTTCTTT
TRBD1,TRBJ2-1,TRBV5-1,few,CASSPRGLQGDEQFF,TGCGCCAGCAGCCCTAGGGGGCTCCAAGGGGATGAGCAGTTCTTC
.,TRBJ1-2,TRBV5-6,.,CASSGWREGYGYTF,TGTGCCAGCAGCGGCTGGAGAGAAGGCTATGGCTACACCTTC
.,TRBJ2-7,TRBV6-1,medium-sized,CASRTDTGNSYEQYF,TGTGCCAGCAGAACTGACACAGGGAACTCCTACGAGCAGTACTTC
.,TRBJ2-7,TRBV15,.,CATSAAFGEQYF,TGTGCCACCAGCGCGGCCTTCGGCGAGCAGTACTTC
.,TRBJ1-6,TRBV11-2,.,CASSLESNSPLHF,TGTGCCAGCAGCCTAGAGTCGAATTCACCCCTCCACTTT
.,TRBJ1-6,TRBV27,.,CASSFIQGRNSPLHF,TGTGCCAGCAGTTTCATTCAGGGGAGAAATTCACCCCTCCACTTT
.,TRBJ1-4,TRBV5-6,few,CASRSGGGEKLFF,TGTGCCAGCCGGTCGGGTGGCGGAGAAAAACTGTTTTTT
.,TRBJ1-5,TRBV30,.,CAWSEQGTQPQHF,TGTGCCTGGAGCGAACAGGGTACGCAGCCCCAGCATTTT
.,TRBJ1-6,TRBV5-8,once,CASSAREGGGSRSPLHF,TGTGCCAGCAGCGCCCGGGAGGGTGGGGGGTCCAGGTCACCCCTCCACTTT
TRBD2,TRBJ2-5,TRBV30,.,CAWSVLAGGETQYF,TGTGCCTGGAGTGTACTAGCGGGGGGGGAGACCCAGTACTTC
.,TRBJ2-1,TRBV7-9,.,CASSEEFSSYNEQFF,TGTGCCAGCAGCGAAGAGTTTAGCTCCTACAATGAGCAGTTCTTC
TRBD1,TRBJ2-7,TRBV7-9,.,CASSLLPGTGGSEQYF,TGTGCCAGCAGCTTACTGCCAGGGACAGGGGGCAGCGAGCAGTACTTC
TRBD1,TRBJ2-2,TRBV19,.,CASSKMDRANGELFF,TGTGCCAGTAGTAAGATGGACAGGGCTAACGGGGAGCTGTTTTTT
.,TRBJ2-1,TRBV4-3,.,CASSQLSGGEQFF,TGCGCCAGCAGCCAACTCAGCGGCGGTGAGCAGTTCTTC
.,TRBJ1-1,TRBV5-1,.,CASSLGGTLNTEAFF,TGCGCCAGCAGCTTGGGCGGGACTCTGAACACTGAAGCTTTCTTT
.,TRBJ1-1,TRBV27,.,CASSLDRSGNTEAFF,TGTGCCAGCAGTTTAGACAGGTCGGGAAACACTGAAGCTTTCTTT
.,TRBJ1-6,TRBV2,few,CASSEEGRTDNSPLHF,TGTGCCAGCAGTGAAGAAGGGCGGACAGATAATTCACCCCTCCACTTT
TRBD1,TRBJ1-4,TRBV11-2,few,CASSSRQGNEKLFF,TGTGCCAGCAGCTCCCGACAGGGGAATGAAAAACTGTTTTTT
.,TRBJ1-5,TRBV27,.,CASRLDRNQPQHF,TGTGCCAGCAGATTAGACAGAAATCAGCCCCAGCATTTT
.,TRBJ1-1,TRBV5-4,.,CASSLGGSLPAEAFF,TGTGCCAGCAGCTTGGGAGGCTCGCTACCGGCTGAAGCTTTCTTT
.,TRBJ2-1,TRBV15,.,CATSRAQGSSYNEQFF,TGTGCCACCAGCAGAGCTCAGGGAAGCTCCTACAATGAGCAGTTCTTC
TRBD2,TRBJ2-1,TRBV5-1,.,CASSLDGTSGYNEQFF,TGCGCCAGCAGCTTGGACGGGACTAGCGGATACAATGAGCAGTTCTTC
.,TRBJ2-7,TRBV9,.,CASSAASSYEQYF,TGTGCCAGCAGCGCCGCCAGCTCCTACGAGCAGTACTTC
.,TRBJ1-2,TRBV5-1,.,CASSLRGVEGYTF,TGCGCCAGCAGCTTGAGAGGAGTCGAGGGCTACACCTTC
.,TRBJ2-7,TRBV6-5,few,CASSAPGYEQYF,TGTGCCAGCAGCGCCCCGGGTTACGAGCAGTACTTC
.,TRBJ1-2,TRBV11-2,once,CASSFRDQNYGYTF,TGTGCCAGCAGCTTCAGGGATCAAAACTATGGCTACACCTTC
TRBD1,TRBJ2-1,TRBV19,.,CASSMILLVPGQGAPEQFF,TGTGCCAGTAGTATGATCCTTCTCGTACCGGGACAGGGGGCGCCTGAGCAGTTCTTC
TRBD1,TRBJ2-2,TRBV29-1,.,CSVGRGQGTGELFF,TGCAGCGTAGGAAGGGGGCAAGGCACCGGGGAGCTGTTTTTT
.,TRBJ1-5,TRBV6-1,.,CASRGYRLPNQPQHF,TGTGCCAGCAGGGGTTACAGGTTGCCCAATCAGCCCCAGCATTTT
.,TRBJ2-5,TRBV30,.,CAWSVPGGAETQYF,TGTGCCTGGAGTGTACCAGGCGGGGCAGAGACCCAGTACTTC
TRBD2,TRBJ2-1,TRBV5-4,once,CASSPHGGGGYNEQFF,TGTGCCAGCAGCCCCCATGGTGGGGGGGGTTACAATGAGCAGTTCTTC
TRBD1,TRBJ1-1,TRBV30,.,CAWGTGVMNTEAFF,TGTGCCTGGGGGACAGGGGTAATGAACACTGAAGCTTTCTTT
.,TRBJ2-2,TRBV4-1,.,CASSEAQGIGELFF,TGCGCCAGCAGCGAGGCGCAGGGGATCGGGGAGCTGTTTTTT
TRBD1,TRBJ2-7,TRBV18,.,CASSHRDRTYEQYF,TGTGCCAGCTCACACCGGGACAGGACCTACGAGCAGTACTTC
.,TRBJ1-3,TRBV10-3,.,CATIGQSSGNTIYF,TGTGCCACCATCGGACAGAGCTCTGGAAACACCATATATTTT
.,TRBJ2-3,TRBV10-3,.,CAISLGGDTQYF,TGTGCCATCAGCCTCGGGGGAGATACGCAGTATTTT
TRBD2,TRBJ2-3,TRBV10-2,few,CAGRTSATDTQYF,TGCGCCGGACGGACTAGCGCCACAGATACGCAGTATTTT
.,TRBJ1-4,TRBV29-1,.,CSVNGLAFGEKLFF,TGCAGCGTTAATGGACTCGCGTTTGGCGAGAAACTGTTTTTT
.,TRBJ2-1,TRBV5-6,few,CASSLLRGDGNEQFF,TGTGCCAGCAGCTTGTTACGTGGTGACGGGAATGAGCAGTTCTTC
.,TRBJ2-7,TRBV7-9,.,CASSAGTGSKQYF,TGTGCCAGCAGCGCCGGAACAGGGTCCAAGCAGTACTTC
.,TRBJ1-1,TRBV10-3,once,CAISENFEASEAFF,TGTGCCATCAGTGAGAATTTTGAAGCCTCTGAAGCTTTCTTT
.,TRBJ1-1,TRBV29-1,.,CSADEMNTEAFF,TGCAGCGCTGACGAGATGAACACTGAAGCTTTCTTT
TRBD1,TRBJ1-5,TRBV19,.,CGAAGGFQQPQHF,TGTGGGGCGGCAGGGGGTTTCCAACAGCCCCAGCATTTT
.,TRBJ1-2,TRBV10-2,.,CASIGGRTRDSYGYTF,TGCGCCAGCATAGGAGGGCGTACCAGAGACTCCTATGGCTACACCTTC
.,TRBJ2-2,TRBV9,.,CASSVDPGTNTGELFF,TGTGCCAGCAGCGTAGACCCGGGGACGAACACCGGGGAGCTGTTTTTT
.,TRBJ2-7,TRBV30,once,CAWSLGADEQYF,TGTGCCTGGAGCCTAGGTGCCGACGAGCAGTACTTC
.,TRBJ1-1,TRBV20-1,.,CSALRAEAFF,TGCAGTGCCCTTAGAGCAGAAGCTTTCTTT
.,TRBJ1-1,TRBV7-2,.,CASSLEEAFF,TGTGCCAGCAGCTTGGAGGAAGCTTTCTTT